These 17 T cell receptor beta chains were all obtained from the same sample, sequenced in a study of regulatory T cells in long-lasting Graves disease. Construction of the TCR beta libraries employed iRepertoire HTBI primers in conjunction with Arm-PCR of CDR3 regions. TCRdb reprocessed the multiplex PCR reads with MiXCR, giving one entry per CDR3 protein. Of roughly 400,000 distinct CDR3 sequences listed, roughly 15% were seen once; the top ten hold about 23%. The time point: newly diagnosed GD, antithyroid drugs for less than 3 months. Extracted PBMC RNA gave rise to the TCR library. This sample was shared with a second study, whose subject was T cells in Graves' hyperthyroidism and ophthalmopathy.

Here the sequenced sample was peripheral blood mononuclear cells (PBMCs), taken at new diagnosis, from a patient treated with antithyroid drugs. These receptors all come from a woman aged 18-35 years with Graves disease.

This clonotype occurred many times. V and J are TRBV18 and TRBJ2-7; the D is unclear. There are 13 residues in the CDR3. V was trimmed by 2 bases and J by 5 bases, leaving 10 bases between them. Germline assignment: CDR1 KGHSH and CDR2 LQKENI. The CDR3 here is CASSPRDFHEQYF. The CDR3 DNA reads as TGTGCCAGCTCACCAAGGGATTTCCACGAGCAGTACTTC.

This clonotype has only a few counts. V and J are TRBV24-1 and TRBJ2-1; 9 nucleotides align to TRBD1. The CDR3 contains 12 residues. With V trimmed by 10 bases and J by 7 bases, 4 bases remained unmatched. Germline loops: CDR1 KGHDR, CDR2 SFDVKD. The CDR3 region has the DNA TGTGCCACAGGACAGGGGTGGAATGAGCAGTTCTTC. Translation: CATGQGWNEQFF.

CDR3 in amino acids: CASSPPRGQGETQYF. CDR3 in DNA: TGCGCCAGCAGCCCCCCCAGGGGGCAGGGGGAGACCCAGTACTTC. The J gene is TRBJ2-5, the V gene TRBV4-1, with 8 bases aligning to TRBD1. CDR3 length: 15 amino acids. Trimming at V came to 4 bases and at J to 5 bases, leaving 9 bases not matched to a gene. CDR1 is MGHRA and CDR2 is YSYEKL in the germline V gene.

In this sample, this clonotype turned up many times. The CDR3 is CASSSPGRTSYNEQFF. CDR3 DNA sequence: TGTGCCAGCAGCAGTCCCGGGAGGACCTCCTACAATGAGCAGTTCTTC. The rearrangement uses TRBV7-6 and TRBJ2-1; 7 positions agree with TRBD2. Per the germline V gene, CDR1 is SGHVS and CDR2 is FNYEAQ. The V gene end was trimmed by 5 bases and the J gene end by 0 bases; junction bases not matched to a gene: 7. The CDR3 is 16 amino acids.

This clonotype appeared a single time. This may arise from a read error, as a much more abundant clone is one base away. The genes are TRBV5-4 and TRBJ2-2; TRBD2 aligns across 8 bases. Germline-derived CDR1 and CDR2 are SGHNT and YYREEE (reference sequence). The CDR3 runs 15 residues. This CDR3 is CASTTQRGNTGVLFF. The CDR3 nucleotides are TGTGCCAGCACCACCCAGCGGGGGAACACCGGGGTGCTGTTTTTT.

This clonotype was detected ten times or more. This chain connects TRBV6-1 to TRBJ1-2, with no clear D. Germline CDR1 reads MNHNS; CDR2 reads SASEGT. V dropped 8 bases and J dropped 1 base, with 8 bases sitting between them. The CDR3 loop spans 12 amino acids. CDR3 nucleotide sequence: TGTGCCAGCTCCGAGGGTAACTATGGCTACACCTTC. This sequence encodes CASSEGNYGYTF.

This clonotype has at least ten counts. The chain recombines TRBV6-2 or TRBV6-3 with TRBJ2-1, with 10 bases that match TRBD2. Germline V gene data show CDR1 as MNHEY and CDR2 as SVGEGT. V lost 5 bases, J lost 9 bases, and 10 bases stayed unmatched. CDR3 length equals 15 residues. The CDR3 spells CASSGVAGGGVEQFF. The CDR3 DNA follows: TGTGCCAGCAGTGGTGTAGCGGGAGGTGGTGTTGAGCAGTTCTTC.

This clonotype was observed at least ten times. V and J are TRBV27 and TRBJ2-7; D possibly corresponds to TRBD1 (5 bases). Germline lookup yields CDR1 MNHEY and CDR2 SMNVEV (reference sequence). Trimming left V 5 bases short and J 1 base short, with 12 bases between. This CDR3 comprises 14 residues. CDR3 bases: TGTGCCAGCAGTCCTACAGGACGTTCCTACGAGCAGTACTTC. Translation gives CASSPTGRSYEQYF.

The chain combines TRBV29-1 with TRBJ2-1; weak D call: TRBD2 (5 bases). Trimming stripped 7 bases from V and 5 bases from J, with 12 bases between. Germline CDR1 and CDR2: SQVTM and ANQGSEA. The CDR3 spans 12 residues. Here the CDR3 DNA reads TGCAGCGCACCGACTATCGACAATGAGCAGTTCTTC. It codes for CSAPTIDNEQFF.

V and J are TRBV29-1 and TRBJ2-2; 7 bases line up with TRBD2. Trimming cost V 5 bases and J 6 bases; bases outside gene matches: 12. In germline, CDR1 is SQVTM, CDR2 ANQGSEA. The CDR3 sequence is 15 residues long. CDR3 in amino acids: CSVYAGRFGAGELFF. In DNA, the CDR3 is TGCAGCGTTTACGCCGGGAGGTTTGGCGCCGGGGAGCTGTTTTTT.

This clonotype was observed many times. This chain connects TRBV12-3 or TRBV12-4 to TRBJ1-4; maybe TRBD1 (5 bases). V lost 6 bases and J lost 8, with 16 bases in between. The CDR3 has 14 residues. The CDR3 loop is CASSLTLRGEKLFF. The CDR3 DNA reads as TGTGCCAGCAGCCTGACGCTGAGGGGAGAAAAACTGTTTTTT.

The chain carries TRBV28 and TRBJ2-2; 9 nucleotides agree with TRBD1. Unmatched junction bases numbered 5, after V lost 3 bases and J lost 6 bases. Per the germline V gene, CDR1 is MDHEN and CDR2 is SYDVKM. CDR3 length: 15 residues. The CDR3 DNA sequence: TGTGCCAGCAGTTTCTTGACAGGGGGTGCCGGGGAGCTGTTTTTT. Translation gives CASSFLTGGAGELFF.

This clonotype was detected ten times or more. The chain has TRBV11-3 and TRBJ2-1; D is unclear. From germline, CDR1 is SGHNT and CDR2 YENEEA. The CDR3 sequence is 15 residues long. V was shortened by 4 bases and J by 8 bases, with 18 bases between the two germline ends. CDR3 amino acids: CASSSPRRRRDEQFF. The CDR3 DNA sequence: TGTGCCAGCAGCTCCCCTCGGAGAAGAAGGGATGAGCAGTTCTTC.

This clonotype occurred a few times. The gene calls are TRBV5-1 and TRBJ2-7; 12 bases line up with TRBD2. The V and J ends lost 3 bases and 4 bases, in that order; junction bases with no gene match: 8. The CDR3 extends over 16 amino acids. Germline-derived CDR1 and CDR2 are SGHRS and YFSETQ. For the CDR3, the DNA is TGCGCCAGCAGCTCGGAACTAGCGGGAGGCCAGTACGAGCAGTACTTC. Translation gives CASSSELAGGQYEQYF.

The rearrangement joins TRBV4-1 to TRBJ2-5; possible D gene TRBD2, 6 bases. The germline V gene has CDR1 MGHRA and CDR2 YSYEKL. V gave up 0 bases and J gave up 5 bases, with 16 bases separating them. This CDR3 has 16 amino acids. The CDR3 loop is CASSQDPAGGGETQYF. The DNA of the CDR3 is TGCGCCAGCAGCCAAGATCCCGCCGGTGGGGGGGAGACCCAGTACTTC.

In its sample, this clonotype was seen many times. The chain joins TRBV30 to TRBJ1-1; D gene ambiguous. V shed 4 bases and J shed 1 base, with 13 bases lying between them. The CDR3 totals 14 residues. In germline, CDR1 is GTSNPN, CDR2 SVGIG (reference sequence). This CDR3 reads CAWIHAAWNTEAFF. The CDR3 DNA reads TGTGCCTGGATTCACGCTGCCTGGAACACTGAAGCTTTCTTT.

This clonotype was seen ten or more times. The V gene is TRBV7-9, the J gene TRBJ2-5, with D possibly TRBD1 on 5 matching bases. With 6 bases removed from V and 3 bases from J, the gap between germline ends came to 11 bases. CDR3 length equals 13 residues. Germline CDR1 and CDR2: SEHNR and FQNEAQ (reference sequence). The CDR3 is CASSTTVEETQYF. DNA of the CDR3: TGTGCCAGCAGTACGACAGTGGAAGAGACCCAGTACTTC.